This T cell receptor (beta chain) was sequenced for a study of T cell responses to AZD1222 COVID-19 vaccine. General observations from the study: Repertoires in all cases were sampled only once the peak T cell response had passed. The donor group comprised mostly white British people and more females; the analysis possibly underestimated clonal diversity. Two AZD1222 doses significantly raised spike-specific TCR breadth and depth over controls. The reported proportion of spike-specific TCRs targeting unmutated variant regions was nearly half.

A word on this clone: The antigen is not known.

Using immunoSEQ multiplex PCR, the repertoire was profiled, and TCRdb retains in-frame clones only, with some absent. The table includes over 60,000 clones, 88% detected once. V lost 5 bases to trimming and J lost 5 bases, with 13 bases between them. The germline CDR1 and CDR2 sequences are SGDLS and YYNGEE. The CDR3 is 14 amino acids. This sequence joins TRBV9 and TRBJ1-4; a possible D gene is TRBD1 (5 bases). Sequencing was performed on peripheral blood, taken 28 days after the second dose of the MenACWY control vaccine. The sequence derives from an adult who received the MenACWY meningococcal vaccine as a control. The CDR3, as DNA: TGTGCCAGCAGTGCGACAGCTTCGAATGAAAAACTGTTTTTT. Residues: CASSATASNEKLFF.